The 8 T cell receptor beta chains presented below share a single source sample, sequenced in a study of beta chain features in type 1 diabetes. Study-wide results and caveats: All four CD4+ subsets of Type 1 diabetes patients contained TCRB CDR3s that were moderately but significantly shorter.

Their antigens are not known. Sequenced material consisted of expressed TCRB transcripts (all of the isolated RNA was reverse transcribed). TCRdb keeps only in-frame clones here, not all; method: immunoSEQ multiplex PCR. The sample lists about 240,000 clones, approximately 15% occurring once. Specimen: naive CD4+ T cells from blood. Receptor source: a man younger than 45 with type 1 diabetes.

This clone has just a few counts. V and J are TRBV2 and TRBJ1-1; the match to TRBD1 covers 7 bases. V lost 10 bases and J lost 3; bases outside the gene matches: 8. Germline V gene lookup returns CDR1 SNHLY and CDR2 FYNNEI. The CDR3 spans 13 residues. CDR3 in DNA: TGTGCCAACAGACAGGGTGCGGACACTGAAGCTTTCTTT. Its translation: CANRQGADTEAFF.

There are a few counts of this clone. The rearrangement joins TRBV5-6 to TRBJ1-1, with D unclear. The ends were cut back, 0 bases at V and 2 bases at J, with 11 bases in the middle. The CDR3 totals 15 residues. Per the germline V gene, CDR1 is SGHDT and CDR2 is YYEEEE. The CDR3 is CASSLGPEINTEAFF. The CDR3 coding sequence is TGTGCCAGCAGCTTGGGCCCGGAGATAAACACTGAAGCTTTCTTT. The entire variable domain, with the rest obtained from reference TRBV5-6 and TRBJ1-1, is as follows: DAGVTQSPTHLIKTRGQQVTLRCSPKSGHDTVSWYQQALGQGPQFIFQYYEEEERQRGNFPDRFSGHQFPNYSSELNVNALLLGDSALYLCASSLGPEINTEAFFGQGTRLTVV.

CDR3 nucleotide sequence: TGTGCCAGCAGTGAAGCATCCGGGACAGGGGCCTACGAGCAGTACTTC. Translated, it gives CASSEASGTGAYEQYF. The rearrangement joins TRBV25-1 to TRBJ2-7, with 10 positions matching TRBD1. V dropped 2 bases and J dropped 2; count of bases not matched to a gene: 6. This CDR3 is 16 amino acids long. Germline values: CDR1 MGHDK, CDR2 SYGVNS.

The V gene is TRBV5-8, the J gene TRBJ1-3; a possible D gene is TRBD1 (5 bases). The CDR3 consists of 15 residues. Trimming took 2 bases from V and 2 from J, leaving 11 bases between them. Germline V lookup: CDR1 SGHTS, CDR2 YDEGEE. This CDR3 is CASSFTGPPGNTIYF. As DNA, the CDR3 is TGTGCCAGCAGCTTCACAGGCCCGCCTGGAAACACCATATATTTT. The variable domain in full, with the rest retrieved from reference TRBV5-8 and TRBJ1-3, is EAGVTQSPTHLIKTRGQQATLRCSPISGHTSVYWYQQALGLGLQFLLWYDEGEERNRGNFPPRFSGRQFPNYSSELNVNALELEDSALYLCASSFTGPPGNTIYFGEGSWLTVV.

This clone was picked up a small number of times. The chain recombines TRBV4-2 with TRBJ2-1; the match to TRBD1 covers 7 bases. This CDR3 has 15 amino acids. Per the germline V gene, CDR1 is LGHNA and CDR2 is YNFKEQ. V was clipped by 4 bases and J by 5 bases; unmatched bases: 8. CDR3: CASSPGTVKDNEQFF. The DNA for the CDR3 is TGTGCCAGCAGCCCAGGGACAGTAAAGGACAATGAGCAGTTCTTC.

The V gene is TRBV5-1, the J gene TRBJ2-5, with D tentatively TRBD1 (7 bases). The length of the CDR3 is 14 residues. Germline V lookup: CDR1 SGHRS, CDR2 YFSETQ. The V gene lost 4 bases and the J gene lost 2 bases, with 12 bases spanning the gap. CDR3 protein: CASSRSGGQETQYF. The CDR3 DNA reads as TGCGCCAGCAGCCGCTCAGGGGGGCAAGAGACCCAGTACTTC.

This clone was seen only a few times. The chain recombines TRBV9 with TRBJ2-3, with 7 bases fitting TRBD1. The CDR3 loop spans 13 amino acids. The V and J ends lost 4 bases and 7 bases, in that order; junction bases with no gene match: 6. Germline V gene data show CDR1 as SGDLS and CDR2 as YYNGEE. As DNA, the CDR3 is TGTGCCAGCAGCACCCAGACAGGGAATACGCAGTATTTT. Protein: CASSTQTGNTQYF.

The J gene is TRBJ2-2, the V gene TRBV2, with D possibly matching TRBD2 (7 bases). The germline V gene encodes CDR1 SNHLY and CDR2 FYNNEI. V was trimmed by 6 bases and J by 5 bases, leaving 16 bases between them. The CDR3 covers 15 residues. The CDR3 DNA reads TGTGCCAGCAGAACGGGGGGCCTAGGAACCGGGGAGCTGTTTTTT. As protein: CASRTGGLGTGELFF.